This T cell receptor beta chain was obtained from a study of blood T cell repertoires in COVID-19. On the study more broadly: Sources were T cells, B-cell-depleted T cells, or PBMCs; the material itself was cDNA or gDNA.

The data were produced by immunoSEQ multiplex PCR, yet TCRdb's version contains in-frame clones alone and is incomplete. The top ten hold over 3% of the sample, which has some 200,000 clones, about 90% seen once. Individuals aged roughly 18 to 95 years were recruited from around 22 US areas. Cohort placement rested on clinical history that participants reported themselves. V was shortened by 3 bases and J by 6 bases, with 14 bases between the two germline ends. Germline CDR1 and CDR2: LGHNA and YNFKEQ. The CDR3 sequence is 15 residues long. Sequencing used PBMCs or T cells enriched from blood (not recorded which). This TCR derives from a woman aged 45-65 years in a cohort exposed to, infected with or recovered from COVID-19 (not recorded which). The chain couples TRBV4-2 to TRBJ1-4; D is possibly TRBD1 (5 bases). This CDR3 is CASSHSGQGDEKLFF. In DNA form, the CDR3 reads TGTGCCAGCAGCCATTCGGGTCAGGGTGATGAAAAACTGTTTTTT.